The 20 T cell receptor beta chains given below trace back to one sample, sequenced in a study of long-term antiretroviral therapy in people with HIV. Samples were assayed with immunoSEQ v3.0 at survey level. Repertoires were generated with immunoSEQ multiplex PCR, while TCRdb's copy carries only in-frame clones and drops some. Altogether 20,000 to 25,000 clones are present, 86% being singletons, with the ten largest covering around 4.6%. Here the sequenced sample was unsorted PBMCs, taken 1.3 years after starting antiretroviral therapy. These receptors all come from a man aged 55 to 70 with HIV.

The rearrangement joins TRBV6-6 to TRBJ1-2, with 7 bases lining up with TRBD1. Looked up from germline, CDR1 is MNHNY and CDR2 is SVGAGI (reference sequence). The trim removed 6 bases at V and 3 bases at J, leaving 1 base unmatched. CDR3 length: 12 residues. The DNA of the CDR3 is TGTGCCAGCAGAGGACAGGACTATGGCTACACCTTC. Its translation: CASRGQDYGYTF.

This rearrangement joins TRBV5-4 to TRBJ1-1; D is possibly TRBD1 (5 bases). Per the germline V gene, CDR1 is SGHNT and CDR2 is YYREEE (reference sequence). The CDR3 has 14 amino acids. The V end was cut by 3 bases, the J end by 4 bases, with 13 bases between. In DNA form, the CDR3 reads TGTGCCAGCAGCTCTGCAAAGGGGCCCACTGAAGCTTTCTTT. It specifies CASSSAKGPTEAFF.

This clone was found once. The genes are TRBV5-4 and TRBJ1-1; no reliable D call. The germline V and J ends were trimmed by 4 bases and 7 bases, with 14 bases remaining between them. The germline V gene has CDR1 SGHNT and CDR2 YYREEE (reference sequence). The CDR3 runs to 13 residues. The CDR3 DNA sequence: TGTGCCAGCAGCGGATTGCCCACCGGTGAAGCTTTCTTT. This encodes CASSGLPTGEAFF. The variable domain in full, completed from reference TRBV5-4 and TRBJ1-1, reads ETGVTQSPTHLIKTRGQQVTLRCSSQSGHNTVSWYQQALGQGPQFIFQYYREEENGRGNFPPRFSGLQFPNYSSELNVNALELDDSALYLCASSGLPTGEAFFGQGTRLTVV.

This chain uses TRBV7-9 with TRBJ2-5, with TRBD1 as a possible D gene (5 bases). The CDR3 extends over 13 amino acids. Germline lookup yields CDR1 SEHNR and CDR2 FQNEAQ (reference sequence). V dropped 5 bases and J dropped 2 bases, with 9 bases sitting between them. The CDR3 loop is CASSLRGQETQYF. CDR3 nucleotide sequence: TGTGCCAGCAGCCTAAGGGGTCAAGAGACCCAGTACTTC.

This chain joins TRBV6-5 and TRBJ1-2; 9 bases align to TRBD1. The V gene's germline CDR1 is MNHEY and CDR2 SVGAGI. V was clipped by 6 bases and J by 4 bases; unmatched bases: 3. The CDR3 runs to 13 residues. The CDR3 reads CASSPDRGYGYTF. Here the CDR3 DNA reads TGTGCCAGCAGCCCGGACAGGGGCTATGGCTACACCTTC.

The gene calls are TRBV7-6 and TRBJ2-5; D remains unclear. The CDR3 consists of 14 residues. V was pared by 2 bases and J by 5 bases, with 12 bases between. Germline V gene lookup returns CDR1 SGHVS and CDR2 FNYEAQ. CDR3 in DNA: TGTGCCAGCAGCTTAACGTTGGGGTGGGAGACCCAGTACTTC. It is translated as CASSLTLGWETQYF.

The chain joins TRBV25-1 to TRBJ2-5, with D perhaps matching TRBD2 (6 bases). The germline V and J ends were trimmed by 5 bases and 5 bases, with 12 bases remaining between them. Germline lookup yields CDR1 MGHDK and CDR2 SYGVNS. This CDR3 has 13 residues. CDR3 residues: CASSPHAGETQYF. CDR3 sequence (DNA): TGTGCCAGCAGTCCCCACGCGGGGGAGACCCAGTACTTC.

The chain uses TRBV9 and TRBJ1-2, with D uncertain. The germline V and J ends were trimmed by 7 bases and 4 bases, with 17 bases remaining between them. Germline V gives CDR1 SGDLS, CDR2 YYNGEE. CDR3 length: 14 amino acids. The CDR3: CASSKGSEGYGYTF. The CDR3 DNA sequence: TGTGCCAGCTCAAAAGGCTCAGAGGGCTATGGCTACACCTTC.

V usage is TRBV13 and J usage is TRBJ2-1; D is unclear. The germline V gene encodes CDR1 PRHDT and CDR2 FYEKMQ (reference sequence). The CDR3 has 16 amino acids. The V end lost 5 bases, the J end lost 6 bases, and 20 bases lay between the germline ends. The CDR3 coding sequence is TGTGCCAGCAGCCCGATGGGAAGGGTATCAAGCAATGAGCAGTTCTTC. Residues: CASSPMGRVSSNEQFF.

The genes are TRBV10-3 and TRBJ2-3; TRBD1 aligns across 11 bases. The germline CDR1 and CDR2 sequences are ENHRY and SYGVKD. Germline trimming cut 0 bases from V and 7 bases from J; bases unmatched to any gene: 3. The CDR3 spans 15 residues. CDR3 sequence: CAISESGTGGNTQYF. The CDR3 coding sequence is TGTGCCATCAGTGAGTCAGGGACAGGGGGAAATACGCAGTATTTT.

The rearrangement links TRBV2 to TRBJ2-3; D not certain. Trimming left V 1 base short and J 1 base short, with 15 bases between. The CDR3 has 17 residues. Germline CDR1 is SNHLY and CDR2 is FYNNEI. The CDR3 region is CASSEGRLAPGTDTQYF. CDR3 nucleotides: TGTGCCAGCAGTGAAGGCAGACTTGCCCCCGGCACAGATACGCAGTATTTT.

In its sample, this clone was seen once. The rearrangement joins TRBV11-2 to TRBJ2-3; 9 nucleotides match TRBD2. This CDR3 has 15 amino acids. Germline V gives CDR1 SGHAT, CDR2 FQNNGV. The J segment lost 6 bases and the V segment lost 8 bases, leaving 12 bases of the junction unmatched. In DNA form, the CDR3 reads TGTGCCAGCCTTGGGTGGGCGGGAGGGCCGGATACGCAGTATTTT. Its protein is CASLGWAGGPDTQYF. Combining the CDR3 with reference TRBV11-2 and TRBJ2-3 gives the whole variable domain EAGVAQSPRYKIIEKRQSVAFWCNPISGHATLYWYQQILGQGPKLLIQFQNNGVVDDSQLPKDRFSAERLKGVDSTLKIQPAKLEDSAVYLCASLGWAGGPDTQYFGPGTRLTVL.

The chain employs TRBV18 and TRBJ2-2, with 7 bases fitting TRBD1. Germline V lookup: CDR1 KGHSH, CDR2 LQKENI. The CDR3 covers 18 residues. J was trimmed by 6 bases and V by 0 bases; bases with no gene match: 13. CDR3 in DNA: TGTGCCAGCTCACCACCAAATTACAGGGGCGAGCGCCCCGGGGAGCTGTTTTTT. Translation: CASSPPNYRGERPGELFF.

This chain connects TRBV7-2 to TRBJ2-1; TRBD1 matches at 7 bases. Looked up from germline, CDR1 is SGHTA and CDR2 is FQGNSA. After removal of 4 bases from V and 5 bases from J, the junction contained 5 bases not matched to a gene. The CDR3 sequence is 14 residues long. The CDR3: CASSSGTANNEQFF. In DNA, the CDR3 is TGTGCCAGCAGCTCAGGGACAGCCAACAATGAGCAGTTCTTC.

V and J are TRBV6-5 and TRBJ1-1, with TRBD1 as a possible D gene (6 bases). The CDR3 consists of 15 residues. The V end was cut by 7 bases, the J end by 0 bases, with 15 bases between. Germline loops: CDR1 MNHEY, CDR2 SVGAGI. In DNA, the CDR3 is TGTGCCAGCATACGCGCAAGGGGGATGAACACTGAAGCTTTCTTT. Protein product: CASIRARGMNTEAFF.

This chain links TRBV27 with TRBJ2-7; 11 bases line up with TRBD2. V trimming: 0 bases; J trimming: 0 bases; junction bases outside the gene matches: 7. Germline values: CDR1 MNHEY, CDR2 SMNVEV (reference sequence). The CDR3 is 18 residues long. CDR3 DNA sequence: TGTGCCAGCAGTTTATCCACCCCCGGGACTAGCGGCTCCTACGAGCAGTACTTC. This codes for CASSLSTPGTSGSYEQYF.

The rearrangement uses TRBV18 and TRBJ2-5; 10 nucleotides match TRBD1. CDR1 KGHSH and CDR2 LQKENI come from the germline V gene. V lost 3 bases, J lost 3 bases, and 1 base stayed unmatched. This CDR3 has 14 amino acids. The DNA for the CDR3 is TGTGCCAGCTCACCTGGGACAGGGGAAGAGACCCAGTACTTC. It codes for CASSPGTGEETQYF.

The chain employs TRBV4-3 and TRBJ2-5, with a tentative D call TRBD2 (5 bases). The CDR3 has 15 residues. Trimming took off 0 bases at V and 1 base at J, with 9 bases between the two ends. Germline values: CDR1 LGHNA, CDR2 YSLEER. The CDR3 region is CASSQELGIQETQYF. The CDR3 DNA is TGCGCCAGCAGCCAAGAGCTCGGGATCCAAGAGACCCAGTACTTC.

The V call is TRBV5-1, the J call TRBJ2-3; 8 nucleotides agree with TRBD2. The CDR3 covers 16 residues. Germline loops: CDR1 SGHRS, CDR2 YFSETQ. V was pared by 0 bases and J by 3 bases, with 6 bases of the junction left unmatched. The CDR3 DNA reads TGCGCCAGCAGCTTGGTGGTAGCGGGAAGGACAGATACGCAGTATTTT. Translating it yields CASSLVVAGRTDTQYF.

This chain connects TRBV5-1 to TRBJ2-1; D gene unclear. From germline, CDR1 is SGHRS and CDR2 YFSETQ. The CDR3 runs 15 residues. Deletions cut 0 bases from V and 9 bases from J, with 16 bases between. CDR3 sequence reads: CASSLALAGVGEQFF. The CDR3 DNA follows: TGCGCCAGCAGCTTGGCCCTGGCCGGCGTGGGTGAGCAGTTCTTC.